This TCR beta chain derives from a study of T cell changes during pregnancy in multiple sclerosis. Germline V lookup: CDR1 LNHDA, CDR2 SQIVND (reference sequence). V gave up 3 bases and J gave up 5 bases; unmatched junction bases: 3. The CDR3 spans 15 residues. Method: immunoSEQ multiplex PCR; TCRdb's copy keeps in-frame clones and lacks some. The sample includes about 68,000 clones, over 75% of them seen just once. The chain uses TRBV19 and TRBJ2-1, with 11 bases aligning to TRBD2. This TCR was recovered from a female donor with multiple sclerosis, enrolled in a pregnancy study. Sequenced material: peripheral blood, taken in the third trimester of pregnancy. The CDR3, as DNA: TGTGCCAGTAGTATTAGGGGACTAGCGGACAATGAGCAGTTCTTC. Protein product: CASSIRGLADNEQFF.